Detailed here is one T cell receptor (beta chain). Its antigen is unidentified. This entry belongs to a study of spatial heterogeneity in lung cancer. Study outcomes and limitations: Mutation counts in tumors were tracked by counts of expanded intratumoral alpha and beta TCRs.

TCRdb reprocessed the 5' RACE reads with MiXCR, giving one entry per CDR3 protein. The sample has 20,000 or so distinct CDR3 sequences, more than 6.5% seen once. Time point in this sample: sample taken at primary tumor resection. The sample in question was lung tumor tissue, obtained at surgery. This clonotype was obtained from a male donor with early-stage non-small cell lung cancer.

CDR3 coding DNA: TGTGCCAGCAGCCCGCGGCACTACAATGAGCAGTTCTTC. Translated, it gives CASSPRHYNEQFF. V and J are TRBV5-5 and TRBJ2-1; D gene ambiguous. V lost 4 bases and J lost 3, with 8 bases in between. The CDR3 is made up of 13 amino acids. Germline V CDR1 and CDR2: SGHKS, YYEKEE (reference sequence).